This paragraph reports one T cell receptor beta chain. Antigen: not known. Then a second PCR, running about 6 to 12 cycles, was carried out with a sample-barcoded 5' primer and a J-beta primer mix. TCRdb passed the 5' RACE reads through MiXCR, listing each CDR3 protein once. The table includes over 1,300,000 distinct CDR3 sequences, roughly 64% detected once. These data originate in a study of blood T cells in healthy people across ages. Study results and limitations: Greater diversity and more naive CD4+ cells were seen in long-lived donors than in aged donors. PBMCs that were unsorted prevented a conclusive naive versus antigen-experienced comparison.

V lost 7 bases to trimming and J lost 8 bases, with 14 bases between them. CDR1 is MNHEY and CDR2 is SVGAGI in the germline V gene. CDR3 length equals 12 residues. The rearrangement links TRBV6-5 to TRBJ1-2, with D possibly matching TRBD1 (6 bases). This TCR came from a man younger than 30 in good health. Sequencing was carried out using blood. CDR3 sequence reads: CASKKTGVGYTF. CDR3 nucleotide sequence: TGTGCCAGCAAAAAGACAGGAGTCGGCTACACCTTC.